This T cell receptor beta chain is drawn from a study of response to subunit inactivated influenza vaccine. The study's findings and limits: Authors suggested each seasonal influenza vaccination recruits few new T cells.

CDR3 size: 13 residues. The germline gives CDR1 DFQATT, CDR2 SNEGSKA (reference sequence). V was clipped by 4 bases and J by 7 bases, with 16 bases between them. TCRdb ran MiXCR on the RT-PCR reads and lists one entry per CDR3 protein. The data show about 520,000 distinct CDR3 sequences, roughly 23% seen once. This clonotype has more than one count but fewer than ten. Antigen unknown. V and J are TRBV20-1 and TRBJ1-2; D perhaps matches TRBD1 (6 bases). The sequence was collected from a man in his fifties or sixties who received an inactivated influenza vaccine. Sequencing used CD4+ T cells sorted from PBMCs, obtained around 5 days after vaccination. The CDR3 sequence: CSAKTGGSLGYTF. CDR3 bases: TGCAGTGCTAAGACTGGGGGCTCACTTGGCTACACCTTC.